Following are 30 T cell receptor beta chains from one sample sequenced in a study of siplizumab effects on memory and regulatory T cells. Using immunoSEQ multiplex PCR, the repertoire was profiled, and TCRdb retains in-frame clones only, with some absent. The sample lists roughly 68,000 clones, around 96% occurring once. Sequenced input: naive CD8+ T cells sorted from blood. The receptor set was obtained from a human donor in good health.

The rearrangement joins TRBV28 to TRBJ1-1; the D gene is possibly TRBD1 (5 bases). V was clipped by 3 bases and J by 0 bases, with 11 bases between them. This CDR3 contains 15 residues. Germline V gene lookup returns CDR1 MDHEN and CDR2 SYDVKM. The chain's CDR3 is CASSFGAGMNTEAFF. Written as DNA, the CDR3 is TGTGCCAGCAGTTTCGGGGCGGGAATGAACACTGAAGCTTTCTTT.

As to this clone: One end of the junction does not line up with germline, which may come from a read error. The CDR3 loop is CASTPGNF. As DNA, the CDR3 is TGTGCCAGCACCCCAGGGAACTTT. The chain recombines TRBV9 with TRBJ1-1; D possibly corresponds to TRBD1 (5 bases). Germline assignment: CDR1 SGDLS and CDR2 YYNGEE. This CDR3 has 8 amino acids.

This chain uses TRBV4-3 with TRBJ2-1; no clear D. Trimming pared 6 bases from V and 8 bases from J, leaving 8 bases between. Germline V CDR1 and CDR2: LGHNA, YSLEER. The CDR3 has 11 residues. CDR3 coding DNA: TGCGCCAGCAGGTCCGTGGATGAGCAGTTCTTC. Protein: CASRSVDEQFF.

This chain links TRBV29-1 with TRBJ1-1; D gene ambiguous. Germline CDR1 is SQVTM and CDR2 is ANQGSEA. CDR3 length equals 13 residues. V lost 1 base and J 2 bases, leaving 8 bases between the germline ends. The CDR3 is CSVEGNSNTEAFF. CDR3 sequence (DNA): TGCAGCGTTGAAGGAAACAGTAACACTGAAGCTTTCTTT.

The V call is TRBV9, the J call TRBJ2-1; TRBD2 matches 8 bases. The CDR3 loop spans 15 amino acids. Germline V CDR1 and CDR2: SGDLS, YYNGEE. V gave up 10 bases and J gave up 3 bases; unmatched junction bases: 12. The CDR3: CAGSSGGNNYNEQFF. CDR3 in DNA: TGTGCCGGGTCGAGCGGGGGCAACAACTACAATGAGCAGTTCTTC.

V is TRBV27 and J is TRBJ2-3; 13 bases line up with TRBD2. This CDR3 has 17 residues. Unmatched junction bases numbered 11, after V lost 5 bases and J lost 6 bases. The germline V gene has CDR1 MNHEY and CDR2 SMNVEV (reference sequence). CDR3 coding DNA: TGTGCCAGCAGTCCCATGACTAGCGGGGGGCCGGGGGATACGCAGTATTTT. It specifies CASSPMTSGGPGDTQYF.

The chain carries TRBV27 and TRBJ2-1; D possibly corresponds to TRBD1 (5 bases). CDR3 length equals 16 residues. V was cut by 7 bases and J by 7 bases, with 23 bases left in between. Germline V CDR1 and CDR2: MNHEY, SMNVEV (reference sequence). The CDR3 loop reads CASTPPGRARTNEQFF. DNA for the CDR3: TGTGCCAGCACCCCCCCCGGCAGGGCCCGCACAAATGAGCAGTTCTTC.

V gene TRBV28 combines with J gene TRBJ2-7; TRBD2 matches 11 bases. The V segment lost 6 bases and the J segment 1 base; nucleotides outside the gene matches: 2. The CDR3 spans 14 residues. Germline assignment: CDR1 MDHEN and CDR2 SYDVKM. CDR3 DNA: TGTGCCAGCAGGCCTAGCGGGGGGTCCTACGAGCAGTACTTC. It is translated as CASRPSGGSYEQYF.

The CDR3 DNA reads as TGCGCCAGCAGTTTGTGGCAGGACCCGGCTTCCGGCACAGATACGCAGTATTTT. Amino acid sequence: CASSLWQDPASGTDTQYF. J is TRBJ2-3 and V is TRBV10-1; no reliable D call. This CDR3 region has 18 residues. V lost 5 bases to trimming and J lost 1 base, with 22 bases between them. Germline V gives CDR1 WNHNN, CDR2 SYGVQD (reference sequence).

The chain employs TRBV11-2 and TRBJ2-7; a possible D gene is TRBD1 (6 bases). V was cut by 7 bases and J by 4 bases, with 8 bases left in between. This CDR3 comprises 11 residues. CDR1 and CDR2 from the germline V gene are SGHAT and FQNNGV. This chain's CDR3 is CASTQGYEQYF. The CDR3 DNA reads TGTGCCAGCACACAGGGTTACGAGCAGTACTTC.

The chain employs TRBV19 and TRBJ2-2; a weak D match, TRBD1 (6 bases). V was clipped by 3 bases and J by 6 bases, with 8 bases between them. Per germline, CDR1 LNHDA and CDR2 SQIVND (reference sequence). The CDR3 length is 13 residues. As DNA, the CDR3 is TGTGCCAGTAGTATGGGGGCAGCCGGGGAGCTGTTTTTT. It is translated as CASSMGAAGELFF.

The V call is TRBV7-9, the J call TRBJ2-4; D unresolved. This CDR3 contains 13 residues. Germline values: CDR1 SEHNR, CDR2 FQNEAQ (reference sequence). V was cut by 5 bases and J by 1 base, with 6 bases left in between. CDR3 sequence: CASSPPAKNIQYF. The CDR3 coding sequence is TGTGCCAGCAGCCCCCCCGCCAAAAACATTCAGTACTTC.

This rearrangement joins TRBV27 to TRBJ2-5; D possibly corresponds to TRBD1 (5 bases). The CDR3 has 14 amino acids. Trimming pared 5 bases from V and 1 base from J, leaving 11 bases between. Looked up from germline, CDR1 is MNHEY and CDR2 is SMNVEV (reference sequence). The CDR3: CASSPLGAQETQYF. The CDR3 coding sequence is TGTGCCAGCAGTCCCCTAGGGGCCCAAGAGACCCAGTACTTC.

V is TRBV10-3 and J is TRBJ2-7; TRBD2 matches at 8 bases. This CDR3 is built from 14 residues. Germline loops: CDR1 ENHRY, CDR2 SYGVKD. V lost 2 bases and J lost 5; bases outside the gene matches: 5. The DNA for the CDR3 is TGTGCCATCAGTGAGCCAGCGGGGGATAACGAGCAGTACTTC. It codes for CAISEPAGDNEQYF.

The chain recombines TRBV4-1 with TRBJ1-6; D unresolved. The CDR3 runs to 15 residues. The V and J ends lost 4 bases and 7 bases respectively, with 14 bases between them. Germline V lookup: CDR1 MGHRA, CDR2 YSYEKL. The CDR3 region is CASSLSRDANSPLHF. The DNA for the CDR3 is TGCGCCAGCAGCCTTTCGAGGGATGCAAATTCACCCCTCCACTTT.

This sequence joins TRBV4-2 and TRBJ2-3; D is unresolved. Germline V CDR1 and CDR2: LGHNA, YNFKEQ. The CDR3 totals 13 residues. The V end lost 1 base, the J end lost 3 bases, and 5 bases lay between the germline ends. CDR3 sequence reads: CASSQVTTDTQYF. The CDR3 coding sequence is TGTGCCAGCAGCCAAGTGACTACAGATACGCAGTATTTT.

In this sample, this clone turned up once. V and J are TRBV19 and TRBJ2-2; 7 bases map to TRBD1. The CDR3 is 12 amino acids. The germline CDR1 and CDR2 sequences are LNHDA and SQIVND (reference sequence). The V and J ends lost 9 bases and 7 bases, in that order; junction bases with no gene match: 5. CDR3 coding DNA: TGTGCCAGCCTACAGGGGAACGGGGAGCTGTTTTTT. It encodes CASLQGNGELFF.

This chain joins TRBV2 and TRBJ2-1; D tentatively fits TRBD1 or TRBD2 (6 bases each). The CDR3 has 16 amino acids. V lost 4 bases to trimming and J lost 4 bases, with 17 bases between them. The V gene's germline CDR1 is SNHLY and CDR2 FYNNEI. CDR3 coding DNA: TGTGCCAGCAGTGTTGGTAGGGGGGAGATATACAATGAGCAGTTCTTC. Translated: CASSVGRGEIYNEQFF.

The rearrangement joins TRBV9 to TRBJ2-1; no clear D gene. Germline assignment: CDR1 SGDLS and CDR2 YYNGEE. V was pared by 7 bases and J by 2 bases, with 10 bases between. CDR3 length equals 13 residues. CDR3 sequence reads: CASDRDPYNEQFF. In DNA form, the CDR3 reads TGTGCCAGCGATAGGGATCCCTACAATGAGCAGTTCTTC. The full variable domain, completed using reference TRBV9 and TRBJ2-1, is DSGVTQTPKHLITATGQRVTLRCSPRSGDLSVYWYQQSLDQGLQFLIQYYNGEERAKGNILERFSAQQFPDLHSELNLSSLELGDSALYFCASDRDPYNEQFFGPGTRLTVL.

The V gene is TRBV4-1, the J gene TRBJ1-2; no definite D call. V was cut by 0 bases and J by 3 bases, with 11 bases left in between. In germline, CDR1 is MGHRA, CDR2 YSYEKL. The CDR3 has 15 residues. The chain's CDR3 is CASSQDQVGDYGYTF. CDR3 bases: TGCGCCAGCAGCCAAGACCAGGTTGGGGACTATGGCTACACCTTC.

For the CDR3, the DNA is TGTGCCAGCAGTTACTATCGGGACAATCAGCCCCAGCATTTT. Translated, it gives CASSYYRDNQPQHF. V usage is TRBV6-5 and J usage is TRBJ1-5; D gene ambiguous. With 1 base removed from V and 3 bases from J, the gap between germline ends came to 7 bases. Looked up from germline, CDR1 is MNHEY and CDR2 is SVGAGI. CDR3 length: 14 residues.

The rearrangement links TRBV4-2 to TRBJ2-7, with TRBD2 as a possible D gene (5 bases). CDR3 length equals 13 residues. Germline CDR1 reads LGHNA; CDR2 reads YNFKEQ. Trimming cost V 4 bases and J 1 base, with 8 bases left between them. The CDR3 is CASSLSGSYEQYF. CDR3 sequence (DNA): TGTGCCAGCAGCCTATCGGGGTCCTACGAGCAGTACTTC.

This rearrangement joins TRBV28 to TRBJ1-6; perhaps TRBD1 as D (5 bases). V lost 1 base and J 14 bases, leaving 15 bases between the germline ends. The CDR3 length is 14 residues. Looked up from germline, CDR1 is MDHEN and CDR2 is SYDVKM. The CDR3 sequence: CASSLSPNGGALHF. The CDR3 DNA reads as TGTGCCAGCAGTTTATCCCCGAACGGGGGGGCCCTCCACTTT.

The chain carries TRBV29-1 and TRBJ1-2; D is uncertain. This CDR3 has 12 residues. The germline V gene has CDR1 SQVTM and CDR2 ANQGSEA. Trimming stripped 7 bases from V and 4 bases from J, with 13 bases between. The CDR3 DNA reads TGCAGCGCCCTAAGTGGCAGCTATGGCTACACCTTC. This gives the protein CSALSGSYGYTF.

V is TRBV11-3 and J is TRBJ2-5, with a weak D call TRBD2 (6 bases). Germline CDR1 is SGHNT and CDR2 is YENEEA. V was clipped by 5 bases and J by 1 base, with 17 bases between them. The CDR3 is 16 amino acids. Written as DNA, the CDR3 is TGTGCCAGCAGCGCCCGTTCCGGGACTGGCCAAGAGACCCAGTACTTC. It encodes CASSARSGTGQETQYF.

This chain joins TRBV6-5 and TRBJ2-1; TRBD2 matches at 10 bases. The V gene end was trimmed by 2 bases and the J gene end by 6 bases; junction bases not matched to a gene: 7. This CDR3 region has 16 residues. Germline V gives CDR1 MNHEY, CDR2 SVGAGI. CDR3 nucleotides: TGTGCCAGCAGTTACGCGGCTAGCGGGGGAGTCAATGAGCAGTTCTTC. This translates into CASSYAASGGVNEQFF.

CDR3 loop: CASSPGGGATDTQYF. The CDR3 DNA is TGTGCCAGCAGCCCCGGGGGCGGGGCCACAGATACGCAGTATTTT. This chain connects TRBV9 to TRBJ2-3; D assignment may be TRBD1 or TRBD2 (6 bases each). V shed 4 bases and J shed 2 bases, with 14 bases lying between them. Germline CDR1 is SGDLS and CDR2 is YYNGEE. The CDR3 is 15 residues long.

The chain joins TRBV30 to TRBJ1-1, with unresolved D. Germline V lookup: CDR1 GTSNPN, CDR2 SVGIG (reference sequence). Trimming left V 5 bases short and J 8 bases short, with 3 bases between. This CDR3 is built from 8 residues. The CDR3 DNA follows: TGTGCCTGGTCAGAAGCTTTCTTT. Translated, it gives CAWSEAFF.

The J gene is TRBJ2-7, the V gene TRBV5-1; D may be TRBD1 (6 bases). The germline V gene encodes CDR1 SGHRS and CDR2 YFSETQ. The CDR3 has 14 residues. V shed 0 bases and J shed 5 bases, with 12 bases lying between them. The DNA of the CDR3 is TGCGCCAGCAGCTTGGGGGCAGGGGCGGACGAGCAGTACTTC. Amino acid sequence: CASSLGAGADEQYF. The entire variable domain, with the rest obtained from reference TRBV5-1 and TRBJ2-7, is as follows: KAGVTQTPRYLIKTRGQQVTLSCSPISGHRSVSWYQQTPGQGLQFLFEYFSETQRNKGNFPGRFSGRQFSNSRSEMNVSTLELGDSALYLCASSLGAGADEQYFGPGTRLTVT.

The rearrangement uses TRBV5-4 and TRBJ2-7; D might be TRBD2 (6 bases). V lost 4 bases to trimming and J lost 2 bases, with 10 bases between them. CDR1 and CDR2 from the germline V gene are SGHNT and YYREEE (reference sequence). The CDR3 has 13 residues. The CDR3 nucleotides read TGTGCCAGCAGCGGAGGGATAACCTACGAGCAGTACTTC. Translated, it gives CASSGGITYEQYF. Using reference TRBV5-4 and TRBJ2-7 for the parts outside the CDR3, the full variable domain is ETGVTQSPTHLIKTRGQQVTLRCSSQSGHNTVSWYQQALGQGPQFIFQYYREEENGRGNFPPRFSGLQFPNYSSELNVNALELDDSALYLCASSGGITYEQYFGPGTRLTVT.